The text below deals with one TCR beta chain. The data were produced by immunoSEQ multiplex PCR, yet TCRdb's version contains in-frame clones alone and is incomplete. The sample lists about 15,000 clones; roughly 86% were seen once. This sample stems from a study of graft-versus-host responses after intestinal transplantation. About the study: Among the recipients, transplants were multivisceral, liver-intestinal, or isolated intestinal. The study gave all recipients anti-thymocyte globulin induction, then tacrolimus and steroids for about 3 years.

Per the germline V gene, CDR1 is LGHNA and CDR2 is YSLEER. V was trimmed by 0 bases and J by 6 bases, leaving 9 bases between them. The CDR3 extends over 13 amino acids. The TCR was taken from a human patient who received an intestinal transplant, so some T cells may come from the graft donor. The rearrangement links TRBV4-3 to TRBJ2-7, with a tentative D call TRBD2 (6 bases). Sequencing used bone marrow, obtained around 120 days after intestinal transplantation. CDR3 nucleotides: TGCGCCAGCAGCCAAGATACCGGGGGCGAGCAGTACTTC. This codes for CASSQDTGGEQYF.